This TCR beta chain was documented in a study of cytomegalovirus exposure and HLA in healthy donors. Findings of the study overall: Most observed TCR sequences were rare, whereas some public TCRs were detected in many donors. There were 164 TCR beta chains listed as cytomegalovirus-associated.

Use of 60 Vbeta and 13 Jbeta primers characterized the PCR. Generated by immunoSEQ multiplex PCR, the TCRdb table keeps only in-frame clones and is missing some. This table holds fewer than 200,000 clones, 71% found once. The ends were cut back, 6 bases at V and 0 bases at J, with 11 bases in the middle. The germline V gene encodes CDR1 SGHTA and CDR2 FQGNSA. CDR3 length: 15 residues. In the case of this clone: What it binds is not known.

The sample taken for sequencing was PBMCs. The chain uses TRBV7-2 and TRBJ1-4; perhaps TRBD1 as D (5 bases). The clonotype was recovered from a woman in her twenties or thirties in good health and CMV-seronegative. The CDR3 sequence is CASSTDSATNEKLFF. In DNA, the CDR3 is TGTGCCAGCAGTACAGACAGTGCAACTAATGAAAAACTGTTTTTT.